The 5 T cell receptor beta chains listed next were all sequenced from one sample in a study of identical twins (dated by TCRdb to 2016 to 2018). Library preparation employed 5' RACE. Sequenced on an Illumina HiSeq 2000. TCRdb reworked the public reads: Q25 trimming with fastp, MiXCR clone assembly, productive beta chains retained. Rows matching on CDR3 protein sequence are summarized as one entry with the most common DNA and genes. The sample data list about 790,000 distinct CDR3 sequences, and roughly 18% of these were observed just once. The leading ten clones occupy about 12% of the sample. The sample was also linked to a second study, of T cells expressing NK-cell markers.

Sequencing input: PBMCs. These receptors were taken from a woman aged 18-29 years in good health.

This clonotype was counted a few times. This chain connects TRBV7-2 to TRBJ1-5; tentative D call: TRBD1 (5 bases). This CDR3 is 15 amino acids long. Germline CDR1 is SGHTA and CDR2 is FQGNSA. V was pared by 2 bases and J by 2 bases, with 10 bases between. The CDR3 nucleotides read TGTGCCAGCAGCTTAATGGGGCAGCGCAATCAGCCCCAGCATTTT. Translating gives CASSLMGQRNQPQHF.

This clonotype was counted only a few times. The rearrangement joins TRBV20-1 to TRBJ1-1; D is uncertain. This CDR3 has 14 amino acids. V was pared by 6 bases and J by 1 base, with 15 bases between. Germline V CDR1 and CDR2: DFQATT, SNEGSKA (reference sequence). CDR3 in amino acids: CSASFDGRNTEAFF. CDR3 nucleotide sequence: TGCAGTGCCTCCTTTGACGGACGGAACACTGAAGCTTTCTTT.

The chain combines TRBV6-5 with TRBJ1-4; no reliable D call. The V gene's germline CDR1 is MNHEY and CDR2 SVGAGI. The V end was cut by 0 bases, the J end by 1 base, with 9 bases between. The CDR3 is 16 amino acids. Here the CDR3 DNA reads TGTGCCAGCAGTTACTCCCGTTCCGTAACTAATGAAAAACTGTTTTTT. This sequence encodes CASSYSRSVTNEKLFF.

The chain links TRBV20-1 to TRBJ2-3, with TRBD1 identical over 7 bases. The germline V gene has CDR1 DFQATT and CDR2 SNEGSKA (reference sequence). The CDR3 runs 14 residues. V lost 7 bases to trimming and J lost 2 bases; unmatched junction nucleotides: 9. The CDR3 coding sequence is TGCAGTGTCGAGGCAGGGGGTCCCACAGATACGCAGTATTTT. Its protein product is CSVEAGGPTDTQYF.

The gene calls are TRBV20-1 and TRBJ1-2; TRBD1 agrees at 9 bases. Trimming at V came to 4 bases and at J to 8 bases, leaving 14 bases not matched to a gene. The CDR3 consists of 15 residues. Germline V gene data show CDR1 as DFQATT and CDR2 as SNEGSKA (reference sequence). This chain's CDR3 is CSANVQGAIGGGYTF. Written as DNA, the CDR3 is TGCAGTGCTAACGTACAGGGGGCTATCGGTGGAGGCTACACCTTC.